This T cell receptor (beta chain) is drawn from a study of T-cell memory formation after mild COVID-19 (dated by TCRdb to 2020 to 2022). With regard to the full study: TCR sequence clusters from the two donors were found to be largely donor specific. In two donors, T-cell clones that expanded and contracted after mild COVID-19 were tracked by sequencing TCRalpha and TCRbeta repertoires over time. The cohort was made up of two young adult volunteers, one female and one male, who were previously healthy. Summary of the overall study and its limitations: Only a couple of mild cases were covered in the study, and larger cohorts including severe cases with pre-infection samples were considered necessary. Balanced CD4/CD8 phenotypes were observed for clones contracting from day 15 to 85, whereas a bias towards CD4+ was observed for a second wave of clones expanding from day 15 to 37. The second-wave clones that peaked on day 37 were not confirmed to be SARS-CoV-2 specific. Contracting CD4+ clones appeared mostly in the CM and EM memory subsets, whereas CD8+ clones were enriched in EMRA. Some responding clones were detected in pre-infection memory, which suggested that pre-existing cross-reactive memory T cells had joined the SARS-CoV-2 response.

Sequencing was carried out with an Illumina NovaSeq 6000. Using 5'RACE with constant-segment primers, TCRalpha and TCRbeta cDNA libraries were constructed, with sample barcodes and unique molecular identifiers added in the process. Trizol reagent was used to extract RNA from every sample. Library amplification was performed in two PCR steps, and a second sample barcode and Illumina TruSeq adapters were introduced in the second step. The libraries were sequenced on an Illumina NovaSeq using 2 x 150 bp paired-end reads. In the source study's methods: Demultiplexing of reads and collapsing into UMI-guided consensus sequences were performed with migec v1.2.7. Using mixcr v2.1.11, UMI consensuses were aligned to TRA and TRB V and J templates and then assembled into clonotypes. Expanded or contracted clonotypes were those called significant by both edgeR and NoisET, with noise models trained on biological replicates. For edgeR calls, a false discovery rate-adjusted p below 0.01 and a log2 fold-change threshold of 1 were applied. As an exploratory analysis of dynamics, max-normalized trajectories of the 1000 most abundant clonotypes were examined by PCA with hierarchical clustering. Separately sequenced CD4+ and CD8+ repertoires were used to assign the CD4 or CD8 phenotype of responding clones. TCRdb reprocessed the public reads (quality trimming at Q25 with fastp, clone calling with MiXCR) and kept in-frame beta chains. Duplicate CDR3 protein sequences are folded into a single record with the most common DNA and genes. In this record, the V and J calls reflect TCRdb's handling and not the investigators' own analysis. Present in this sample are around 400,000 distinct CDR3 sequences, approximately 25% of which were seen just once. Of the sample, roughly 8.7% is held by the ten largest clones.

Concerning this clonotype: Its binding antigen is unknown. The germline gene is not matched at one end of the junction; a read error may be the cause.

Ficoll-Paque density gradient centrifugation was the method used to isolate PBMCs. The sequencing input was PBMCs or a T cell subset sorted from them (not recorded which). The source is an adult woman who had mild COVID-19 (a few samples of this study predate the infection). The sample titles of this study are shuffled in the database, so cell type and time point are left out; the donor was told from shared clones.

The DNA reads as follows: TGTGCCAGCAGGACCCGGGTCGGGGCTAATGAGAAACTGTTTTTT. It codes for CASRTRVGANEKLFF. The V and J segments used are TRBV6-5 and TRBJ1-4; D gene: possibly TRBD1, on 5 matching bases. CDR1 MNHEY and CDR2 SVGAGI were looked up in the germline V gene. Reading from cysteine to phenylalanine, the CDR3 counts 15 amino acids. Only CDR3 DNA remains: 45 bases, in frame from the first base.